This T cell receptor (beta chain) was identified during a study of early T cells in non-severe SARS-CoV-2 infection. Germline lookup yields CDR1 MNHEY and CDR2 SVGEGT. V shed 2 bases and J shed 8 bases, with 7 bases lying between them. This CDR3 contains 12 residues. TCRdb analysed the 5' RACE reads with MiXCR anew, one entry per CDR3 protein. In the table there are some 63,000 distinct CDR3 sequences, 10% to 15% of which are singletons. This sequence was found in an adult who was a healthcare worker with PCR-confirmed SARS-CoV-2 infection or an uninfected control (not recorded which). The chain combines TRBV6-2 or TRBV6-3 with TRBJ2-1; D not certain. The sample comprised whole blood. CDR3 coding DNA: TGTGCCAGCAGTTACAGGGTCCATGAGCAGTTCTTC. Translating it yields CASSYRVHEQFF.